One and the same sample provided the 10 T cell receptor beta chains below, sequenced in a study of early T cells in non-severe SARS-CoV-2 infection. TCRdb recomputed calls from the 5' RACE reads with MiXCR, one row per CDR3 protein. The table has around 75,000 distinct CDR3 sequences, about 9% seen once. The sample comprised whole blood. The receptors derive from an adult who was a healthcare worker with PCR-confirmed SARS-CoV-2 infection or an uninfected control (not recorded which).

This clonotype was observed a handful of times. CDR3 residues: CASSLGRYEQFF. The DNA of the CDR3 is TGTGCCAGCAGCTTAGGTCGCTATGAGCAGTTCTTC. The rearrangement uses TRBV7-9 and TRBJ2-1; D gene ambiguous. From germline, CDR1 is SEHNR and CDR2 FQNEAQ (reference sequence). CDR3 length equals 12 residues. The V and J ends lost 1 base and 8 bases respectively, with 6 bases between them.

The CDR3 loop reads CASSLATGGAETQYF. The CDR3 nucleotides read TGTGCCAGCAGCTTAGCTACAGGGGGCGCGGAGACCCAGTACTTC. The chain links TRBV7-8 to TRBJ2-5; TRBD1 aligns across 9 bases. Germline trimming cut 0 bases from V and 5 bases from J; bases unmatched to any gene: 4. The CDR3 loop spans 15 amino acids. Germline CDR1 SGHVS, CDR2 FQNEAQ.

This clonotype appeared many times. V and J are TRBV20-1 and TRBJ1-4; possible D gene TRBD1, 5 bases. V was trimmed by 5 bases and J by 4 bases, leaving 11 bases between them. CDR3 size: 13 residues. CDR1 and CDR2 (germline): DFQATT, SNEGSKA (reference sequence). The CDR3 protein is CSAPGMGNEKLFF. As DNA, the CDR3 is TGCAGTGCTCCAGGGATGGGTAATGAAAAACTGTTTTTT.

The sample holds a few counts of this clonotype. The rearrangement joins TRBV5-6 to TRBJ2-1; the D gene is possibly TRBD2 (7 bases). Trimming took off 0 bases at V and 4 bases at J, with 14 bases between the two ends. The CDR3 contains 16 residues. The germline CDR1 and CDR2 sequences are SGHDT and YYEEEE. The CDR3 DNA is TGTGCCAGCAGCTTGGATGCGGGGGCCTTTTACAATGAGCAGTTCTTC. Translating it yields CASSLDAGAFYNEQFF.

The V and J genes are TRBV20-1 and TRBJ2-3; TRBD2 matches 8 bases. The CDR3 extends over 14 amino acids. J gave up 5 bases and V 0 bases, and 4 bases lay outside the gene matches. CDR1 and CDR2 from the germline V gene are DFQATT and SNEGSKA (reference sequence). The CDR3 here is CSARDRTSGDTQYF. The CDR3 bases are TGCAGTGCTAGAGATCGCACTAGCGGAGATACGCAGTATTTT.

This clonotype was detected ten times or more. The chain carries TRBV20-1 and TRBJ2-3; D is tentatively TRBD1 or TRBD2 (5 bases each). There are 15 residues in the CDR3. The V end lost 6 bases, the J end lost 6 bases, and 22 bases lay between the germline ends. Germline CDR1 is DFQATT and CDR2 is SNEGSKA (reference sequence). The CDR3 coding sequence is TGCAGTGCAAACCGGGACCGGGCCACCCGGGATACGCAGTATTTT. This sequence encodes CSANRDRATRDTQYF.

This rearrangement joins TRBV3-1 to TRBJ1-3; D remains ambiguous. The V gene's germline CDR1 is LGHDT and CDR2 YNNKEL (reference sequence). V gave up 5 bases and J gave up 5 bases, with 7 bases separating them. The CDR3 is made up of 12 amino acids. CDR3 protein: CASSSGRNTIYF. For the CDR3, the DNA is TGTGCCAGCAGCTCGGGGAGAAACACCATATATTTT.

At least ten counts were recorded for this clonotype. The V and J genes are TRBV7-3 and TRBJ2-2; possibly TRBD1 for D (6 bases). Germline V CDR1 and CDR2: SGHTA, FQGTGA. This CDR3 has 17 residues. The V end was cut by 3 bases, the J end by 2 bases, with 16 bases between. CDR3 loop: CASSLLGMGANTGELFF. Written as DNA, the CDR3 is TGTGCCAGCAGCTTGTTAGGGATGGGGGCCAACACCGGGGAGCTGTTTTTT.

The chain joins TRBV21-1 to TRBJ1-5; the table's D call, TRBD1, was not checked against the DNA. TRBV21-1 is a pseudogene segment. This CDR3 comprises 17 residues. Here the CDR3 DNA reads TGTGCCAGCAGCTCCTTTGAAGACAGGCGTGGCAATCAGCCCCAGCATTTT. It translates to CASSSFEDRRGNQPQHF.

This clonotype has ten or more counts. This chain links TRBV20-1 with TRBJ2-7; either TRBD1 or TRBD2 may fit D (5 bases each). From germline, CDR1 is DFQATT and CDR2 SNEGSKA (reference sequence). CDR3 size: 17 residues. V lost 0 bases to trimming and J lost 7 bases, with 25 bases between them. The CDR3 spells CSARDTTWDRPKGEQYF. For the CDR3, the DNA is TGCAGTGCTAGAGACACCACCTGGGACCGACCTAAGGGGGAGCAGTACTTC.